This TCR beta chain was recovered during a study of OX40 agonist ivuxolimab in advanced cancers. At the level of the study: Ivuxolimab, an agonist antibody against OX40 (CD134), was given to patients. Therapy given before enrollment (anti-PD-1, anti-PD-L1 or anti-CTLA-4) was allowed, and roughly 42% had some. Three patients showed partial responses: one hepatocellular carcinoma and two cutaneous melanoma cases.

The CDR3 totals 15 residues. Looked up from germline, CDR1 is SGDLS and CDR2 is YYNGEE. V shed 4 bases and J 0 bases; nucleotides not matched to a gene: 1. This clone was seen a single time. Autoimmune disease history or systemic immunosuppression was exclusionary. Here immunoSEQ multiplex PCR was the method, and the copy in TCRdb shows in-frame clones only, minus some. The sample yields tens of thousands of clones, 92% seen once. The TCR comes from an adult with an advanced solid tumor such as melanoma, head and neck, liver or kidney cancer. The chain links TRBV9 to TRBJ2-6, with TRBD2 matching over 7 bases. The sample here was CD4+ or CD8+ T cells sorted from blood, taken in a trial of the OX40 agonist ivuxolimab. The CDR3 DNA is TGTGCCAGCAGCCGCGGGAGCTCTGGGGCCAACGTCCTGACTTTC. It codes for CASSRGSSGANVLTF.